These T cell receptor beta chains were read from a single sample in a study of human T cells and chemical hapten exposure. Via MiXCR, TCRdb re-called the RACE reads, giving one row per CDR3 protein. The data show over 95,000 distinct CDR3 sequences, with around 12% seen just once and roughly 2.1% held by the top ten. The starting material was whole blood, obtained in connection with sensitization to the hapten diphenylcyclopropenone (DPC). The receptor source for this set is a woman aged 40 to 49 with alopecia areata. Some clones in this sample may be carry-over from other donors' samples. CDR3s include the opening cysteine and the closing phenylalanine or tryptophan. D genes are given only for firm matches. The size of a clone is reported for some rows only, either as once, few or many, or as a class for expanded clones.

CDR3aa,CDR3nt,j_gene,abundance,d_gene,v_gene
CASSLASTSTDTQYF,TGTGCCAGCAGCTTAGCCTCCACTTCCACAGATACGCAGTATTTT,TRBJ2-3,.,.,TRBV7-6
CASSVGWRADTQYF,TGTGCCAGCAGCGTAGGCTGGAGGGCAGATACGCAGTATTTT,TRBJ2-3,.,.,TRBV9
CASSPISRTSYNEQFF,TGCGCCAGCAGCCCAATTAGCAGAACCTCTTACAATGAGCAGTTCTTC,TRBJ2-1,.,.,TRBV4-1
CSVARHSAETQYF,TGCAGCGTTGCTAGACATTCTGCAGAGACCCAGTACTTC,TRBJ2-5,few,.,TRBV29-1
CASSPPGGMHLHF,TGTGCCAGCTCACCACCGGGAGGGATGCACCTCCACTTT,TRBJ1-6,many,.,TRBV18
CASSQDTGRAGETQYF,TGTGCCAGCAGCCAAGATACCGGGAGGGCCGGGGAGACCCAGTACTTC,TRBJ2-5,.,TRBD2,TRBV4-2
CASSLSYLNTGELFF,TGTGCCAGCAGCTTATCCTATCTGAACACCGGGGAGCTGTTTTTT,TRBJ2-2,few,.,TRBV7-9
CASEMNTEAFF,TGTGCCAGCGAGATGAACACTGAAGCTTTCTTT,TRBJ1-1,.,.,TRBV28
CSARGLAGEAQYF,TGCAGTGCCAGGGGACTAGCGGGAGAGGCCCAGTACTTC,TRBJ2-5,many,TRBD2,TRBV20-1
CASRQGTNTGELFF,TGCGCCAGCCGACAGGGGACGAACACCGGGGAGCTGTTTTTT,TRBJ2-2,.,TRBD1,TRBV5-1
CASSSWGGGSTDTQYF,TGTGCCAGCAGTTCCTGGGGGGGCGGAAGCACAGATACGCAGTATTTT,TRBJ2-3,few,.,TRBV28
CASSQGHGAGGYNEQFF,TGCGCCAGCAGCCAGGGCCATGGAGCGGGAGGATACAATGAGCAGTTCTTC,TRBJ2-1,.,TRBD2,TRBV4-1
CASSLAQATNEKLFF,TGTGCCAGCAGCTTAGCTCAGGCAACTAATGAAAAACTGTTTTTT,TRBJ1-4,many,.,TRBV7-2
CASRRPTDTQYF,TGTGCCAGCAGACGACCGACAGATACGCAGTATTTT,TRBJ2-3,.,.,TRBV7-8
CAISDRNSGTYEQYF,TGTGCCATCAGTGATAGGAATAGCGGGACCTACGAGCAGTACTTC,TRBJ2-7,.,TRBD2,TRBV10-3
CSANRLAGINEQFF,TGCAGTGCGAACCGGCTAGCGGGGATAAATGAGCAGTTCTTC,TRBJ2-1,.,TRBD2,TRBV20-1
CASMRERYEQFF,TGTGCCAGCATGCGGGAGAGGTATGAGCAGTTCTTC,TRBJ2-1,few,TRBD2,TRBV2
CSVVDRGATNEKLFF,TGCAGCGTTGTCGACAGGGGGGCAACTAATGAAAAACTGTTTTTT,TRBJ1-4,few,TRBD1,TRBV29-1
CSAGGRTEEAFF,TGCAGTGCTGGTGGTCGGACAGAGGAAGCTTTCTTT,TRBJ1-1,many,.,TRBV20-1
CAWKRGVEAFF,TGTGCCTGGAAGCGAGGTGTTGAAGCTTTCTTT,TRBJ1-1,few,.,TRBV30
CSVPDYGRGYTF,TGCAGCGTTCCGGACTACGGTCGAGGCTACACCTTC,TRBJ1-2,many,.,TRBV29-1
CASGAPEAFF,TGTGCCAGTGGGGCACCTGAAGCTTTCTTT,TRBJ1-1,few,.,TRBV2
CASSPDRDQPQHF,TGTGCCAGCTCACCGGACAGGGACCAGCCCCAGCATTTT,TRBJ1-5,few,TRBD1,TRBV18
CASTPLGGNQPQHF,TGTGCCAGCACCCCCTTGGGGGGCAATCAGCCCCAGCATTTT,TRBJ1-5,.,.,TRBV2
CASRYPGEGVHEQYF,TGTGCCAGCAGGTACCCCGGTGAAGGGGTTCACGAGCAGTACTTC,TRBJ2-7,few,.,TRBV6-2/TRBV6-3
CASSYGGTSIYEQYF,TGTGCCAGCAGTTACGGGGGGACTAGCATCTACGAGCAGTACTTC,TRBJ2-7,few,TRBD2,TRBV6-2/TRBV6-3
CASSAPVGELFF,TGTGCCAGCAGTGCCCCGGTAGGGGAGCTGTTTTTT,TRBJ2-2,.,.,TRBV6-2/TRBV6-3
CASSIDTGNTEAFF,TGTGCCAGTAGTATAGATACAGGAAACACTGAAGCTTTCTTT,TRBJ1-1,.,.,TRBV19
CATSRDLVGYEQYF,TGTGCCACCAGCAGAGACCTCGTAGGCTACGAGCAGTACTTC,TRBJ2-7,.,.,TRBV15
CASSWFGTGGYNEQFF,TGTGCCAGCAGCTGGTTCGGGACAGGGGGCTACAATGAGCAGTTCTTC,TRBJ2-1,few,TRBD1,TRBV11-1
CSARQGAYSGANVLTF,TGCAGTGCTAGGCAGGGGGCTTACTCTGGGGCCAACGTCCTGACTTTC,TRBJ2-6,many,TRBD1,TRBV20-1
CASSIQEYYEQYF,TGTGCCAGCAGTATACAGGAGTACTACGAGCAGTACTTC,TRBJ2-7,few,.,TRBV6-5
CASSVGTSGSFSYNEQFF,TGCGCCAGCAGCGTTGGGACTAGCGGGAGTTTCTCCTACAATGAGCAGTTCTTC,TRBJ2-1,many,TRBD2,TRBV5-1
CASSVAGGLAGAPDTQYF,TGTGCCAGCAGCGTAGCAGGCGGGCTAGCGGGAGCCCCAGATACGCAGTATTTT,TRBJ2-3,.,TRBD2,TRBV9
CASSPAGTGGGSPLHF,TGTGCCAGCTCACCGGCTGGGACAGGGGGCGGCTCACCCCTCCACTTT,TRBJ1-6,once,TRBD1,TRBV18
CASSLAASGRQTQYF,TGTGCCAGCAGCTTAGCGGCTAGCGGGAGACAGACCCAGTACTTC,TRBJ2-5,.,TRBD2,TRBV11-2
CASSLGGGPSEQYF,TGTGCCAGCAGCTTAGGCGGGGGCCCCTCCGAGCAGTACTTC,TRBJ2-7,many,.,TRBV7-2
CVSSNRLAHSSYEQYF,TGTGTCAGTAGTAACCGACTAGCCCACAGCTCCTACGAGCAGTACTTC,TRBJ2-7,few,TRBD2,TRBV19
CASSSFRQGRQTQYF,TGTGCCAGCAGTTCCTTCCGACAGGGGAGGCAGACCCAGTACTTC,TRBJ2-5,many,TRBD1,TRBV12-3/TRBV12-4
CASSGGGSKKETQYF,TGTGCCAGCAGCGGAGGGGGATCTAAGAAAGAGACCCAGTACTTC,TRBJ2-5,.,.,TRBV9
CASSLGSPNEQFF,TGTGCCAGCAGCTTGGGAAGTCCGAATGAGCAGTTCTTC,TRBJ2-1,few,.,TRBV5-4
CASSIAPFGQFF,TGTGCCAGTAGTATAGCCCCCTTCGGGCAGTTCTTC,TRBJ2-1,.,.,TRBV19
CASSPLPNGYTF,TGTGCCAGCTCACCATTGCCGAATGGCTACACCTTC,TRBJ1-2,many,.,TRBV18
CASSAGPSGEQYF,TGTGCCAGCAGTGCCGGGCCCTCGGGCGAGCAGTACTTC,TRBJ2-7,.,.,TRBV12-3/TRBV12-4
CSALRAGQGASWEQYF,TGCAGTGCCCTACGGGCCGGACAGGGGGCCTCCTGGGAGCAGTACTTC,TRBJ2-7,many,TRBD1,TRBV20-1
CASNSVALNEQFF,TGTGCCAGCAACTCCGTAGCGCTTAATGAGCAGTTCTTC,TRBJ2-1,few,.,TRBV6-2/TRBV6-3
CASSLLTSGSYEQYF,TGTGCCAGCAGCCTACTAACTAGCGGGAGCTACGAGCAGTACTTC,TRBJ2-7,few,TRBD2,TRBV14
CASSPDTGANVLTF,TGTGCCAGCTCACCGGACACAGGGGCCAACGTCCTGACTTTC,TRBJ2-6,few,.,TRBV18
CASSLAFDNEQFF,TGCGCCAGCAGCTTGGCCTTTGACAATGAGCAGTTCTTC,TRBJ2-1,.,.,TRBV5-1
CASSVASGGWPVIF,TGTGCCAGCAGCGTAGCTAGCGGCGGTTGGCCGGTCATCTTC,TRBJ2-1,.,TRBD2,TRBV9
CASSQSGRSNEQYF,TGTGCCAGCAGCCAAAGCGGGAGGTCCAACGAGCAGTACTTC,TRBJ2-7,.,TRBD2,TRBV3-1
CASSYSAGASYNEQFF,TGTGCCAGCAGTTACTCGGCAGGGGCCTCTTACAATGAGCAGTTCTTC,TRBJ2-1,.,.,TRBV6-5
CASSESLYNEQFF,TGTGCCAGCAGTGAGAGTCTTTACAATGAGCAGTTCTTC,TRBJ2-1,few,.,TRBV9
CSVELDRANEQFF,TGCAGCGTTGAGTTGGACAGGGCTAATGAGCAGTTCTTC,TRBJ2-1,many,TRBD1,TRBV29-1
CASSFLGDEQYF,TGTGCCAGCAGCTTTTTAGGGGATGAGCAGTACTTC,TRBJ2-7,.,.,TRBV7-6
CASSITWRISYNEQFF,TGTGCCAGTAGTATAACTTGGCGGATCTCCTACAATGAGCAGTTCTTC,TRBJ2-1,few,.,TRBV19
CASSLGSAGEQFF,TGTGCCAGCAGCTTAGGATCGGCGGGAGAGCAGTTCTTC,TRBJ2-1,.,.,TRBV11-1
CATSRDLTGANVLTF,TGTGCCACCAGCAGAGACCTTACTGGGGCCAACGTCCTGACTTTC,TRBJ2-6,many,.,TRBV15